Reported below is one T cell receptor (beta chain). TCRdb keeps only in-frame clones here, not all; method: immunoSEQ multiplex PCR. The data contain about 160,000 clones, nearly 90% of them singletons. This sample is drawn from a study of cytomegalovirus exposure and HLA in healthy donors. The CDR3 runs 14 residues. CDR1 and CDR2 from the germline V gene are MNHNS and SASEGT. The ends lost 6 bases at V and 8 bases at J; junction bases unmatched: 12. The chain is built from TRBV6-1 and TRBJ1-2, with 7 bases matching TRBD1. The material sequenced was PBMCs. This sequence originates from a woman between 18 and 30 years old in good health and CMV-seropositive. The CDR3: CASSPIVEGAGYTF. The DNA of the CDR3 is TGTGCCAGCAGCCCGATCGTGGAGGGGGCCGGCTACACCTTC.